This T cell receptor beta chain was sequenced during a study of Tregs in tolerant kidney transplant recipients. TCRdb's copy holds only in-frame clones and misses some; the assay was immunoSEQ multiplex PCR. The table lists roughly 64,000 clones, roughly 98% of them singletons. Study-wide results and caveats: Biological reproducibility was not directly addressed in this study. Tregs expanded with activated donor B cells seemed most donor-specific.

Unstimulated Tregs (CD4+CD25+CD127-) and CD4+CD25- non-Tregs were sorted from PBMCs. Thawed PBMCs were rested overnight at 37°C with around 200 IU/ml IL-2 before regulatory T cell sorting. Concerning this clone itself: As yet, its antigen is unknown.

The sample was Tregs from blood, taken before the transplant. The source is a human donor who received a combined kidney and bone marrow transplant.

CDR3 protein: CASSPYGLITGTGLNIQYF. The CDR3 DNA sequence: TGTGCCAGCTCACCTTACGGATTAATAACCGGGACAGGCCTAAACATTCAGTACTTC. The chain carries TRBV18 and TRBJ2-4, with 8 nucleotides matching TRBD1. The CDR3 is 19 residues long. V shed 3 bases, J shed 6 bases, and the junction held 19 bases outside the gene matches. The germline V gene has CDR1 KGHSH and CDR2 LQKENI.